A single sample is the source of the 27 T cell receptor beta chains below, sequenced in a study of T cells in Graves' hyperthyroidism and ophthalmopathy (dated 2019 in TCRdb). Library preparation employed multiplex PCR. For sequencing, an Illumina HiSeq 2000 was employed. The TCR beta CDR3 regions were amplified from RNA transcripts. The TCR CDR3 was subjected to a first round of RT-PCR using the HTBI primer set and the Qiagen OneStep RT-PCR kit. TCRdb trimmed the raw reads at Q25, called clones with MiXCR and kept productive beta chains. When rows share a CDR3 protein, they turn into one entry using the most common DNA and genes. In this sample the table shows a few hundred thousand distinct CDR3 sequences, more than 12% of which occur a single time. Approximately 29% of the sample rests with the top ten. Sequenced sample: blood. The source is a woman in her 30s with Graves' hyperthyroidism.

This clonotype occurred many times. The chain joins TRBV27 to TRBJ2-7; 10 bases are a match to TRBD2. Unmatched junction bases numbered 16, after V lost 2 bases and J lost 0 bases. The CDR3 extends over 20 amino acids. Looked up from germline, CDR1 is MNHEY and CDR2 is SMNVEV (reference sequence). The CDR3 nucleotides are TGTGCCAGCAGTTTAATCGAGCGGGAGGGCCCCGGCCGAAGCTCCTACGAGCAGTACTTC. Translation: CASSLIEREGPGRSSYEQYF.

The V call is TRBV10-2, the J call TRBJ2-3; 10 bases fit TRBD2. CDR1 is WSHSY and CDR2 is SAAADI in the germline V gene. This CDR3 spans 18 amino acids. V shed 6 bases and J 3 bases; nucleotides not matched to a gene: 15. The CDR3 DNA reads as TGCGCCAGCAGGGGATCGGCTAGCGGGAGTCCGTTTACAGATACGCAGTATTTT. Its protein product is CASRGSASGSPFTDTQYF.

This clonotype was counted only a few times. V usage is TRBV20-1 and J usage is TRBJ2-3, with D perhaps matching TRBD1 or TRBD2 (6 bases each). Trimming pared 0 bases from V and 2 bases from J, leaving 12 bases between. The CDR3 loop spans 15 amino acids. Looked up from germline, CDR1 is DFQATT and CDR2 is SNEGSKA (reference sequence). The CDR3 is CSARDRGRNTDTQYF. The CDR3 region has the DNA TGCAGTGCTAGAGATCGGGGGCGGAACACAGATACGCAGTATTTT.

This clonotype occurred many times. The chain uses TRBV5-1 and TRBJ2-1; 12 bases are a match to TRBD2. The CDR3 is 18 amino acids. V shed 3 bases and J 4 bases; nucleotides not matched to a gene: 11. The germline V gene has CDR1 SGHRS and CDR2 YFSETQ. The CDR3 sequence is CASSSGWTSGMTYNEQFF. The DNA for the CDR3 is TGCGCCAGCAGCTCGGGGTGGACTAGCGGGATGACATACAATGAGCAGTTCTTC. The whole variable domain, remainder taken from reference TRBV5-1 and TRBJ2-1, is KAGVTQTPRYLIKTRGQQVTLSCSPISGHRSVSWYQQTPGQGLQFLFEYFSETQRNKGNFPGRFSGRQFSNSRSEMNVSTLELGDSALYLCASSSGWTSGMTYNEQFFGPGTRLTVL.

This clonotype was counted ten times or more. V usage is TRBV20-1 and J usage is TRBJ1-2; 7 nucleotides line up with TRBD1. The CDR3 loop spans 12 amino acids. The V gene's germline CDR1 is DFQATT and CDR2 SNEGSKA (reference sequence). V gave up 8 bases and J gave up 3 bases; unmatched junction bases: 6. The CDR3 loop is CSTSRGDYGYTF. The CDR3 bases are TGCAGTACTTCCAGGGGGGACTATGGCTACACCTTC.

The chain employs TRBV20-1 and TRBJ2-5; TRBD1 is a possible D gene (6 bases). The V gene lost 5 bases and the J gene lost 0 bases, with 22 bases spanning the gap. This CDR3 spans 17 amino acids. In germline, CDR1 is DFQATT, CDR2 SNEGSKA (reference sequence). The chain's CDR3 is CSASGVGVGYYQETQYF. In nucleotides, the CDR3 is TGCAGTGCTTCAGGGGTGGGGGTGGGATACTACCAAGAGACCCAGTACTTC.

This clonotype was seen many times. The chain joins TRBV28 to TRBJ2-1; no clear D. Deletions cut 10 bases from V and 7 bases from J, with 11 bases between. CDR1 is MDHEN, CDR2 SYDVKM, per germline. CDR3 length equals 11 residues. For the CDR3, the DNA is TGTGCCACCAAATTCAGGAATGAGCAGTTCTTC. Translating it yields CATKFRNEQFF.

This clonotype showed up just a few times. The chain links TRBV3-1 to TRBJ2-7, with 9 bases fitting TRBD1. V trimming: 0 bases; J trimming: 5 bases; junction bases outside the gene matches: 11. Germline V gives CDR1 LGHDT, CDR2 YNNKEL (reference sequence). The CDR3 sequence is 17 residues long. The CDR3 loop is CASSQDWWGQGADEQYF. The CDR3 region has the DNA TGTGCCAGCAGCCAAGATTGGTGGGGACAGGGTGCCGACGAGCAGTACTTC.

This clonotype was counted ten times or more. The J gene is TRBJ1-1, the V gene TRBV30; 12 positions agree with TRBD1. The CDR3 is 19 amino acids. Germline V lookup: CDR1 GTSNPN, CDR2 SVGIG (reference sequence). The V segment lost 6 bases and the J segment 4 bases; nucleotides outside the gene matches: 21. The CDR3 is CACPGTRDRGHFTVTEAFF. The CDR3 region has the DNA TGTGCCTGTCCCGGAACACGGGACAGGGGGCATTTTACGGTCACTGAAGCTTTCTTT.

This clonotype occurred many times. In DNA, the CDR3 is TGTGCCATCAGTGAGTCCGGGGGCGGTAATGGCTACACCTTC. As protein: CAISESGGGNGYTF. The genes are TRBV10-3 and TRBJ1-2, with a possible D match to TRBD1 (6 bases). The CDR3 is 14 residues long. The V end was cut by 0 bases, the J end by 6 bases, with 11 bases between. The germline V gene encodes CDR1 ENHRY and CDR2 SYGVKD.

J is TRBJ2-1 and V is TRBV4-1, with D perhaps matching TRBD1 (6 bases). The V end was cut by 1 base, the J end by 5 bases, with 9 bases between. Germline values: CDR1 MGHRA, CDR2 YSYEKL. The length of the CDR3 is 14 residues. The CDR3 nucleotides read TGCGCCAGCAGCCAAGTCCCAGGGGACAATGAGCAGTTCTTC. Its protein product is CASSQVPGDNEQFF.

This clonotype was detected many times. The CDR3 sequence is CASSWGETEAFF. In DNA form, the CDR3 reads TGTGCCAGCAGTTGGGGGGAAACTGAAGCTTTCTTT. The rearrangement uses TRBV6-1 and TRBJ1-1, with D perhaps matching TRBD1 (5 bases). Germline V lookup: CDR1 MNHNS, CDR2 SASEGT. This CDR3 is built from 12 residues. V lost 5 bases and J lost 5, with 9 bases in between.

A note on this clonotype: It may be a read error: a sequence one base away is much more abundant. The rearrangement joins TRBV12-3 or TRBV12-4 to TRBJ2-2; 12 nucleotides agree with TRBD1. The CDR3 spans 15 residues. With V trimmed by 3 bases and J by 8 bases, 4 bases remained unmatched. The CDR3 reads CASSLGTGGKGELFF. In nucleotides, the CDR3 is TGTGCCAGCAGTTTGGGGACAGGGGGCAAGGGGGAGCTGTTTTTT.

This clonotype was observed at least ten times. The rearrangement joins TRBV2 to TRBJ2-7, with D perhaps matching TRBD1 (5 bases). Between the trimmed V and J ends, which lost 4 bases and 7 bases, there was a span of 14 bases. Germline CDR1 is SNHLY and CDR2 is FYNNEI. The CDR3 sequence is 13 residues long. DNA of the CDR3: TGTGCCAGCAGTGGGTTGGCGAAGGGGGAGCAGTACTTC. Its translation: CASSGLAKGEQYF.

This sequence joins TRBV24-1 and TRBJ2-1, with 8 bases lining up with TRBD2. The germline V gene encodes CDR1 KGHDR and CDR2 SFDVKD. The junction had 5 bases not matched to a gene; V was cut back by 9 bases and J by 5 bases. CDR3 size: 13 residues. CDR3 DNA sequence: TGTGCCACCCAGGCGGGAGGAAACAATGAGCAGTTCTTC. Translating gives CATQAGGNNEQFF.

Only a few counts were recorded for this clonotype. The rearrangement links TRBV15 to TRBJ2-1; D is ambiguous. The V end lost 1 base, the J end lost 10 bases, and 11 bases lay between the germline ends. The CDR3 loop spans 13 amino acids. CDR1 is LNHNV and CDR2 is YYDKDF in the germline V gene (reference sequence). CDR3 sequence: CATSRARLGEQFF. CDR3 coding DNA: TGTGCCACCAGCAGAGCTCGACTCGGAGAGCAGTTCTTC.

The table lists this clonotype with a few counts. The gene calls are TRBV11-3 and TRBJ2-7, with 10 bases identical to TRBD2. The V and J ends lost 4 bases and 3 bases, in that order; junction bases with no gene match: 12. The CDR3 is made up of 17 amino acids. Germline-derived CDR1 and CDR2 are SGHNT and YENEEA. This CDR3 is CASSSTRSGRKLYEQYF. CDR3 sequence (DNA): TGTGCCAGCAGCTCGACCCGTAGCGGGAGGAAGCTCTACGAGCAGTACTTC.

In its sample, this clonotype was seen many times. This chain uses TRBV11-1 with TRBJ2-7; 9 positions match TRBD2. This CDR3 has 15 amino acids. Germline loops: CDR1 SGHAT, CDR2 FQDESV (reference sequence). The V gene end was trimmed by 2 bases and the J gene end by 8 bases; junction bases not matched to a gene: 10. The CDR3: CASSLSWREGLKQYF. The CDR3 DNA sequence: TGTGCCAGCAGCTTAAGTTGGCGGGAGGGCCTCAAGCAGTACTTC.

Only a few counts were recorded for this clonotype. CDR3 nucleotides: TGTGCCAGCAGTGGCCGGACAGGGGGCCCCTCTGGGGCCAACGTCCTGACTTTC. It specifies CASSGRTGGPSGANVLTF. V usage is TRBV6-1 and J usage is TRBJ2-6, with 11 bases matching TRBD1. The CDR3 spans 18 residues. J lost 0 bases, V lost 4 bases, and 5 bases had no gene match. In germline, CDR1 is MNHNS, CDR2 SASEGT.

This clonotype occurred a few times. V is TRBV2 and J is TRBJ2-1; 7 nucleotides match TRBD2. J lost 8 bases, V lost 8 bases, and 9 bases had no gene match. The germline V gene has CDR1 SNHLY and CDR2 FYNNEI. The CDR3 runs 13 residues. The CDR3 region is CASGAGTIYEQFF. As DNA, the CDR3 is TGTGCCAGCGGAGCCGGGACTATATATGAGCAGTTCTTC.

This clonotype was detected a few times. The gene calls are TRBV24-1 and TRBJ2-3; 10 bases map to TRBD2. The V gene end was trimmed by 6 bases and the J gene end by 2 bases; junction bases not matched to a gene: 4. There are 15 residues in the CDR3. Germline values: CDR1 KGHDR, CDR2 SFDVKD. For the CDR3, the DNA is TGTGCCACCAGTAGCGGGAGGGGTCTCACAGATACGCAGTATTTT. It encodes CATSSGRGLTDTQYF.

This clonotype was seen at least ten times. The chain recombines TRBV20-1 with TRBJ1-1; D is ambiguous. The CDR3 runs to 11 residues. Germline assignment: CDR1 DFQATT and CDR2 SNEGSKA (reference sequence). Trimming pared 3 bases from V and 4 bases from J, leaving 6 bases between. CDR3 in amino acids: CSARVLTEAFF. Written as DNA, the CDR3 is TGCAGTGCTAGGGTGCTCACTGAAGCTTTCTTT.

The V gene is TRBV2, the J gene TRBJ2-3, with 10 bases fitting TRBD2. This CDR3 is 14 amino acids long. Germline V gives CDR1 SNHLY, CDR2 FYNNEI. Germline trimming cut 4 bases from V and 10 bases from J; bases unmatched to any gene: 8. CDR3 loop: CASSVTSGRSAQYF. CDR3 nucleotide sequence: TGTGCCAGCAGTGTGACTAGCGGGCGTTCGGCGCAGTATTTT.

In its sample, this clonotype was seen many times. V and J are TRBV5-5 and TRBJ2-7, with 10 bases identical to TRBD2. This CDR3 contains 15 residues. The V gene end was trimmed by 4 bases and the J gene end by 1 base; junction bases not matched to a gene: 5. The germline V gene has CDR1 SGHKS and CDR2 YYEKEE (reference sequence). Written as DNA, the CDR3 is TGTGCCAGCAGCCCGGATAGCGGGAGGTCCTACGAGCAGTACTTC. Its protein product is CASSPDSGRSYEQYF.

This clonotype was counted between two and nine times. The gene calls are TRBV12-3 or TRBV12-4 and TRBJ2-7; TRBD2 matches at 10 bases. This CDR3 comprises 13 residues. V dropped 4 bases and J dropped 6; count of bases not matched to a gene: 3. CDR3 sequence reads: CASSWASGSEQYF. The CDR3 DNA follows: TGTGCCAGCAGTTGGGCTAGCGGGAGCGAGCAGTACTTC.

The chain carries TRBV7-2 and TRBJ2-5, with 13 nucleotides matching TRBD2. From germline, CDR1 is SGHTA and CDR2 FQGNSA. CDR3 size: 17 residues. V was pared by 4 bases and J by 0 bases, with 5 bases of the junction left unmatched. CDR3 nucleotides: TGTGCCAGCAGCTCCCGACTAGCGGGAGGCAACCAAGAGACCCAGTACTTC. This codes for CASSSRLAGGNQETQYF. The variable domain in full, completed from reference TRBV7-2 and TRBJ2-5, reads GAGVSQSPSNKVTEKGKDVELRCDPISGHTALYWYRQSLGQGLEFLIYFQGNSAPDKSGLPSDRFSAERTGGSVSTLTIQRTQQEDSAVYLCASSSRLAGGNQETQYFGPGTRLLVL.

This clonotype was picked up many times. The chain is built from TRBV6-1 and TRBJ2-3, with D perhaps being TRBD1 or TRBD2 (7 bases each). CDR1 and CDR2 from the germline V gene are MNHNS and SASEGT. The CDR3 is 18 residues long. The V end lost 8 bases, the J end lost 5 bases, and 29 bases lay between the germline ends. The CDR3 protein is CASHSTGSRLKRGDTQYF. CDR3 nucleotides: TGTGCCAGCCACTCGACAGGGAGCCGACTCAAGCGGGGAGATACGCAGTATTTT.